This TCR beta chain stems from a study of blood T cell repertoires in COVID-19. Background on the study: Acute-phase and convalescent COVID-19 samples originated in the United States, Italy and Spain. PBMCs, B-cell-depleted T cells, or T cells provided the cDNA or gDNA that made up the material.

CDR1 SGHTA and CDR2 FQGNSA come from the germline V gene. V dropped 3 bases and J dropped 4 bases, with 6 bases sitting between them. The CDR3 runs to 12 residues. Per the study methods: Amplification of reference gene primers provided the estimated nucleated cell counts. Here immunoSEQ multiplex PCR was the method, and the copy in TCRdb shows in-frame clones only, minus some. V and J calls and clone size are those listed in that table; D and trimming were worked out from the DNA. The sample yields 95,000 to 150,000 clones, over 75% seen once. What was sequenced was peripheral blood. The TCR comes from a man aged 60 to 69 with active or convalescent COVID-19. The gene calls are TRBV7-2 and TRBJ2-5; TRBD2 is a possible D gene (6 bases). CDR3 nucleotides: TGTGCCAGCAGCTTCGGGGGAGAGACCCAGTACTTC. Its translation: CASSFGGETQYF.